This T cell receptor (beta chain) emerged from a study of T cells in Graves' hyperthyroidism and ophthalmopathy. Study-wide context: The blood sample was taken at first diagnosis, before treatment began.

TCR beta CDR3 regions were amplified from RNA transcripts. With the HTBI primer set, the TCR CDR3 went through a first round of RT-PCR. MiXCR was run by TCRdb on the multiplex PCR reads, yielding one entry per CDR3 protein. The table records a few hundred thousand distinct CDR3 sequences, approximately 14% of them present only once. Study-wide results and limits: The model's output predicted ophthalmopathy at a median of 6.5 months prior to onset.

Diagnosis rested on symptoms, serum thyroxine and TRAb, thyroid ultrasound, and orbital computed tomography. V was clipped by 1 base and J by 5 bases, with 14 bases between them. CDR1 is MNHEY, CDR2 SVGAGI, per germline. This CDR3 comprises 15 residues. In this sample, this clonotype turned up many times. The antigen is unknown. This chain uses TRBV6-5 with TRBJ2-5, with D unresolved. The TCR was taken from a young woman with Graves' hyperthyroidism. Sequencing was performed on blood. CDR3 coding DNA: TGTGCCAGCAGTTACTACGGCGGTCAAGGGGAGACCCAGTACTTC. Protein: CASSYYGGQGETQYF.